The 5 T cell receptor beta chains reported below all come from one sample, sequenced in a study of blood T cell repertoires in COVID-19. Sequencing was performed with immunoSEQ multiplex PCR; in TCRdb, only in-frame clones are kept and a portion is missing. The table includes some 150,000 clones, 80% to 90% detected once. The specimen sequenced was peripheral blood. The receptors originated from a human donor in a cohort sampled during active COVID-19.

J is TRBJ2-5 and V is TRBV3-1 (or the pseudogene TRBV3-2); TRBD2 might be the D (6 bases). Per germline, CDR1 LGHDT and CDR2 YNNKEL (reference sequence). Trimming took off 0 bases at V and 5 bases at J, with 13 bases between the two ends. This CDR3 has 15 residues. The chain's CDR3 is CASSQDPLALETQYF. For the CDR3, the DNA is TGTGCCAGCAGCCAAGATCCCCTAGCGCTGGAGACCCAGTACTTC.

The table lists this clone with a count of one. J is TRBJ1-3 and V is TRBV5-1; tentatively, D is TRBD1 (6 bases). Germline V gene data show CDR1 as SGHRS and CDR2 as YFSETQ. Deletions cut 0 bases from V and 0 bases from J, with 13 bases between. This CDR3 is 17 amino acids long. The CDR3 loop is CASSLDNRASSGNTIYF. The CDR3 DNA reads as TGCGCCAGCAGCTTGGATAACAGGGCCTCCTCTGGAAACACCATATATTTT.

This sequence joins TRBV27 and TRBJ1-6; TRBD1 might be the D (5 bases). Trimming cost V 5 bases and J 8 bases, with 16 bases left between them. Germline V gene sequence: CDR1 MNHEY, CDR2 SMNVEV (reference sequence). The CDR3 sequence is 15 residues long. In DNA, the CDR3 is TGTGCCAGCAGTGACGGCGGGGCGCCAGATTCACCCCTCCACTTT. This encodes CASSDGGAPDSPLHF.

This CDR3 reads CASSQGGRETQYF. DNA for the CDR3: TGCGCCAGCAGCCAAGGGGGGCGAGAGACCCAGTACTTC. The V and J genes are TRBV4-3 and TRBJ2-5; TRBD1 is a possible D gene (6 bases). The ends were cut back, 1 base at V and 4 bases at J, with 7 bases in the middle. Germline CDR1 is LGHNA and CDR2 is YSLEER. The CDR3 consists of 13 residues.

This rearrangement joins TRBV7-8 to TRBJ2-7; TRBD1 aligns across 9 bases. Germline CDR1 is SGHVS and CDR2 is FQNEAQ. With 6 bases clipped from V and 2 bases from J, the junction kept 8 bases outside the gene matches. The CDR3 has 15 amino acids. The CDR3 DNA follows: TGTGCCAGCAGTCTACAACAGGGGGCTCCCTACGAGCAGTACTTC. It codes for CASSLQQGAPYEQYF.